The 8 T cell receptor beta chains below were found in one sample sequenced in a study of Ad26.COV2.S vaccination and SARS-CoV-2 variants. Produced via immunoSEQ multiplex PCR; TCRdb's table is partial and in-frame only. The sample shows about 680,000 clones, 70% to 90% of them seen only once. Treatment of the sample: around 19 received Ad26.COV2.S at low or high dose, single or two shots; about 5 received placebo; per-sample allocation not given. Day 63 following the first vaccine or placebo injection was when the samples were taken. This specimen consisted of peripheral blood, obtained in a trial of Ad26.COV2.S vaccine versus placebo. The receptors here all came from a person aged 18-60 years who received the Ad26.COV2.S COVID-19 vaccine or a placebo.

Of note for this clone: Other nucleotide sequences from this sample produce the same CDR3. This rearrangement joins TRBV6-5 to TRBJ2-7; D might be TRBD1 (6 bases). CDR1 and CDR2 (germline): MNHEY, SVGAGI. This CDR3 is 13 amino acids long. V dropped 7 bases and J dropped 3 bases, with 13 bases sitting between them. This chain's CDR3 is CASTAGTSYEQYF. Written as DNA, the CDR3 is TGTGCCAGCACTGCCGGGACAAGCTACGAGCAGTACTTC.

The chain is built from TRBV27 and TRBJ2-2; D not certain. The ends were cut back, 3 bases at V and 7 bases at J, with 9 bases in the middle. Germline CDR1 MNHEY, CDR2 SMNVEV (reference sequence). The CDR3 totals 13 residues. The CDR3 nucleotides are TGTGCCAGCAGTTTCTCCGCGGTCGGGGAGCTGTTTTTT. Translation: CASSFSAVGELFF.

This chain connects TRBV6-1 to TRBJ1-1; D gene ambiguous. V was pared by 1 base and J by 7 bases, with 13 bases between. The CDR3 consists of 14 residues. CDR1 and CDR2 (germline): MNHNS, SASEGT. CDR3 amino acids: CASSEEMRQLEAFF. The CDR3 region has the DNA TGTGCCAGCAGTGAAGAAATGAGGCAGCTTGAAGCTTTCTTT.

The V and J genes are TRBV2 and TRBJ2-6; D is ambiguous. Germline loops: CDR1 SNHLY, CDR2 FYNNEI. There are 13 residues in the CDR3. The CDR3 DNA reads TGTGCTTCGAGGTGGGCTGGGGCCAACGTCCTGACTTTC. Translation gives CASRWAGANVLTF.

The chain employs TRBV10-3 and TRBJ2-3, with TRBD2 identical over 12 bases. Germline CDR1 reads ENHRY; CDR2 reads SYGVKD. Unmatched junction bases numbered 2, after V lost 5 bases and J lost 2 bases. The CDR3 contains 15 residues. CDR3 bases: TGTGCCATCAGTCTAGCGGGAGGGGTCACAGATACGCAGTATTTT. Encoded protein: CAISLAGGVTDTQYF.

The rearrangement links TRBV12-3 or TRBV12-4 to TRBJ2-7; D unclear. The CDR3 extends over 11 amino acids. V lost 5 bases and J 10 bases, leaving 12 bases between the germline ends. The DNA of the CDR3 is TGTGCCAGCAGTATTGAGTCATCTCAGTACTTC. Its protein product is CASSIESSQYF.

The chain couples TRBV29-1 to TRBJ1-1; D uncertain. The CDR3 length is 11 residues. The V end lost 7 bases, the J end lost 2 bases, and 8 bases lay between the germline ends. Germline V gene data show CDR1 as SQVTM and CDR2 as ANQGSEA. The CDR3 DNA sequence: TGCAGCGCAGACTTAAACACTGAAGCTTTCTTT. It yields the protein CSADLNTEAFF.

CDR3 in amino acids: CASSYSGTIQGDAFF. The DNA of the CDR3 is TGTGCCAGCAGTTACTCGGGGACCATTCAGGGGGACGCTTTCTTT. This rearrangement joins TRBV6-5 to TRBJ1-1; 7 nucleotides agree with TRBD1. Germline-derived CDR1 and CDR2 are MNHEY and SVGAGI. Trimming took 0 bases from V and 11 from J; bases not matched to a gene: 12. The CDR3 has 15 amino acids.